This TCR beta chain was observed in a study of OX40 agonist ivuxolimab in advanced cancers. Study-wide points: Antigen specificity was not determined for the expanded peripheral T cells. On average, CD8+ T cells showed a greater number of expanded clones than CD4+.

In its sample, this clone was seen once. Its antigen is not identified. TCRdb keeps only in-frame clones here, not all; method: immunoSEQ multiplex PCR. The table lists over 60,000 clones, 89% of them singletons. The cohort excluded patients with autoimmune disease history or systemic immunosuppression. The germline V gene encodes CDR1 MDHEN and CDR2 SYDVKM. The CDR3 has 11 residues. Trimming cost V 6 bases and J 7 bases, with 10 bases left between them. The chain links TRBV28 to TRBJ2-7; D remains ambiguous. The sequencing here drew on CD4+ or CD8+ T cells sorted from blood, taken in a trial of the OX40 agonist ivuxolimab. This sequence was found in an adult with an advanced solid tumor such as melanoma, head and neck, liver or kidney cancer. CDR3 residues: CASRLGTEQYF. Written as DNA, the CDR3 is TGTGCCAGCAGACTTGGTACGGAGCAGTACTTC.